One sample yielded the 3 T cell receptor beta chains listed below, sequenced in a study of breast tumors, draining lymph nodes, adjacent tissues. Axillary draining lymph nodes of breast cancer patients supplied the node samples. TCRdb analysed the multiplex PCR reads with MiXCR anew, one entry per CDR3 protein. Of approximately 140,000 distinct CDR3 sequences listed, about 31% are singletons. The sequencing sample was made of axillary lymph node tissue. The receptors were sampled from a female donor with breast cancer. Some clones in this sample may be carry-over from other donors' samples.

This clonotype was recorded many times. This CDR3 reads CASSLAGGYTF. DNA of the CDR3: TGTGCCAGCAGTTTAGCCGGAGGCTACACCTTC. The chain joins TRBV12-3 or TRBV12-4 to TRBJ1-2; D gene uncertain. The CDR3 spans 11 residues. V lost 0 bases and J 8 bases, leaving 4 bases between the germline ends.

Details on this clonotype: A single base separates this from a much larger clone, so it may be a read error. The chain carries TRBV7-9 and TRBJ2-4; 9 positions match TRBD1. This CDR3 contains 13 residues. The junction had 7 bases not matched to a gene; V was cut back by 1 base and J by 15 bases. CDR1 is SEHNR, CDR2 FQNEAQ, per germline (reference sequence). CDR3 protein: CASSLGDRESGYF. The CDR3 DNA reads TGTGCCAGCAGCTTAGGGGACAGGGAATCGGGGTACTTC.

This clonotype was found a few times. The J gene is TRBJ1-1, the V gene TRBV27; D is perhaps TRBD1 (6 bases). In germline, CDR1 is MNHEY, CDR2 SMNVEV (reference sequence). This CDR3 is 15 amino acids long. Trimming removed 8 bases from V and 0 bases from J, with 16 bases in between. The CDR3 loop reads CASGPYREVNTEAFF. The CDR3 bases are TGTGCCAGCGGCCCTTACAGGGAGGTGAACACTGAAGCTTTCTTT.